Presented here are 3 T cell receptor beta chains from one specimen sequenced in a study of blood T cell repertoires in COVID-19. Some clones are missing from TCRdb's copy, which holds only in-frame ones; the method was immunoSEQ multiplex PCR. This sample carries 110,000 to 150,000 clones, 70% to 90% of them seen once, and the ten largest clones take 5.4%. The sample comprised peripheral blood. These receptors came from a human donor in a cohort sampled during active COVID-19.

The rearrangement joins TRBV5-4 to TRBJ2-1, with 7 bases matching TRBD2. CDR1 SGHNT and CDR2 YYREEE come from the germline V gene (reference sequence). V trimming: 0 bases; J trimming: 2 bases; junction bases outside the gene matches: 5. The CDR3 is made up of 16 amino acids. The CDR3: CASSLGPAGTYNEQFF. DNA for the CDR3: TGTGCCAGCAGCTTGGGTCCAGCGGGGACCTACAATGAGCAGTTCTTC.

The chain has TRBV18 and TRBJ2-1, with TRBD2 matching 7 bases. Germline V gene lookup returns CDR1 KGHSH and CDR2 LQKENI. V was clipped by 0 bases and J by 3 bases; unmatched bases: 2. The CDR3 has 15 amino acids. The DNA for the CDR3 is TGTGCCAGCTCACCACCGTCGGGAGGCTACAATGAGCAGTTCTTC. Translated, it gives CASSPPSGGYNEQFF.

The rearrangement joins TRBV2 to TRBJ1-2; weak D call: TRBD1 (6 bases). The CDR3 length is 16 residues. Deletions cut 1 base from V and 8 bases from J, with 20 bases between. Germline-derived CDR1 and CDR2 are SNHLY and FYNNEI. This CDR3 is CASSEEDPTGPKGYTF. The CDR3 DNA is TGTGCCAGCAGTGAAGAAGACCCGACAGGCCCTAAAGGCTACACCTTC.